The 20 T cell receptor beta chains below all came from one sample that was sequenced in a study of OX40 agonist ivuxolimab in advanced cancers. Only in-frame clones appear in the TCRdb table, and some are missing; sequencing was by immunoSEQ multiplex PCR. The table includes tens of thousands of clones, about nine tenths detected once. The sequences come from CD4+ or CD8+ T cells sorted from blood, collected in a trial of the OX40 agonist ivuxolimab. Source of these receptors: an adult with an advanced solid tumor such as melanoma, head and neck, liver or kidney cancer.

The chain couples TRBV10-2 to TRBJ1-5; 10 nucleotides agree with TRBD1. Trimming at V came to 2 bases and at J to 4 bases, leaving 2 bases not matched to a gene. Germline V gives CDR1 WSHSY, CDR2 SAAADI. This CDR3 has 15 residues. In nucleotides, the CDR3 is TGCGCCAGCAGTGAGATGGACAGGGGGAATCAGCCCCAGCATTTT. As protein: CASSEMDRGNQPQHF.

The chain carries TRBV29-1 and TRBJ1-2; D uncertain. There are 13 residues in the CDR3. Between the trimmed V and J ends, which lost 7 bases and 4 bases, there was a span of 16 bases. CDR1 SQVTM and CDR2 ANQGSEA come from the germline V gene. DNA for the CDR3: TGCAGCGCCGCGACATCGGTTGGCTATGGCTACACCTTC. It codes for CSAATSVGYGYTF.

V is TRBV6-6 and J is TRBJ2-7; D remains ambiguous. Germline lookup yields CDR1 MNHNY and CDR2 SVGAGI (reference sequence). V gave up 6 bases and J gave up 6 bases, with 12 bases separating them. CDR3 length: 12 amino acids. This CDR3 reads CASRAPQTEQYF. CDR3 bases: TGTGCCAGCAGGGCTCCCCAAACCGAGCAGTACTTC.

The CDR3 sequence: CASSKGAGTHQETQYF. In DNA, the CDR3 is TGTGCCAGCAGCAAGGGGGCAGGTACCCACCAAGAGACCCAGTACTTC. The V call is TRBV25-1, the J call TRBJ2-5; 7 bases are shared with TRBD1. Trimming cost V 6 bases and J 0 bases; bases outside gene matches: 10. The CDR3 runs to 16 residues. Germline assignment: CDR1 MGHDK and CDR2 SYGVNS.

V gene TRBV5-6 combines with J gene TRBJ2-1; no clear D gene. The germline V and J ends were trimmed by 2 bases and 10 bases, with 19 bases remaining between them. The CDR3 runs 15 residues. Germline V gene sequence: CDR1 SGHDT, CDR2 YYEEEE. CDR3 nucleotides: TGTGCCAGCAGCTTTAAACCCACTACCGAGAGGGAGCAGTTCTTC. Translated, it gives CASSFKPTTEREQFF.

J is TRBJ1-2 and V is TRBV6-5, with a weak D call TRBD1 (5 bases). Trimming took 6 bases from V and 5 from J, leaving 19 bases between them. The V gene's germline CDR1 is MNHEY and CDR2 SVGAGI. This CDR3 has 15 amino acids. This CDR3 is CASRPGGGINYGYTF. The DNA of the CDR3 is TGTGCCAGCAGGCCCGGGGGGGGGATCAATTATGGCTACACCTTC.

The CDR3 bases are TGTGCCAGCAGCCCCCGGACAGGGATTTACGAGCAGTACTTC. This translates into CASSPRTGIYEQYF. This chain links TRBV7-2 with TRBJ2-5; 8 bases map to TRBD1. The end of the DNA aligns better with TRBJ2-7, so the J call may be wrong. This CDR3 comprises 14 residues. The germline V gene encodes CDR1 SGHTA and CDR2 FQGNSA.

The chain employs TRBV4-1 and TRBJ2-1; 9 bases fit TRBD2. The CDR3 consists of 16 residues. Germline V lookup: CDR1 MGHRA, CDR2 YSYEKL. V lost 4 bases to trimming and J lost 6 bases; unmatched junction nucleotides: 10. For the CDR3, the DNA is TGCGCCAGCAGCCGGGGGGGACTAGCTGGTTTCAATGAGCAGTTCTTC. Protein: CASSRGGLAGFNEQFF.

The gene calls are TRBV5-6 and TRBJ2-3; TRBD2 agrees at 7 bases. This CDR3 is built from 15 residues. Germline V CDR1 and CDR2: SGHDT, YYEEEE. J lost 3 bases, V lost 2 bases, and 6 bases had no gene match. CDR3 sequence (DNA): TGTGCCAGCAGCTTTGTGGGAGGGAGAACAGATACGCAGTATTTT. Translated: CASSFVGGRTDTQYF.

This clone was found once. CDR3 protein: CASRVAGGSTDTQYF. CDR3 in DNA: TGTGCCAGCAGAGTAGCGGGGGGGAGCACAGATACGCAGTATTTT. The chain links TRBV6-1 to TRBJ2-3, with 11 bases identical to TRBD2. Germline assignment: CDR1 MNHNS and CDR2 SASEGT. The trim removed 6 bases at V and 0 bases at J, leaving 2 bases unmatched. CDR3 size: 15 residues.

This chain connects TRBV5-8 to TRBJ1-6; 7 bases are a match to TRBD1. Germline V gene lookup returns CDR1 SGHTS and CDR2 YDEGEE. The CDR3 has 14 amino acids. V was pared by 4 bases and J by 7 bases, with 5 bases of the junction left unmatched. CDR3 sequence: CASSATGRNSPLHF. The CDR3 region has the DNA TGTGCCAGCAGCGCGACAGGGAGAAATTCACCCCTCCACTTT.

On this clone: Its ends do not fully match the called genes, so a read error is possible. Here the CDR3 reads CSVMTEKVEF. CDR3 DNA: TGCAGCGTGATGACGGAGAAGGTTGAGTTC. This chain links TRBV29-1 with TRBJ1-2; no clear D gene. The germline gives CDR1 SQVTM, CDR2 ANQGSEA. The CDR3 is 10 amino acids.

The gene calls are TRBV5-1 and TRBJ2-1; 13 positions match TRBD2. V trimming: 2 bases; J trimming: 4 bases; junction bases outside the gene matches: 6. The germline V gene has CDR1 SGHRS and CDR2 YFSETQ. The length of the CDR3 is 17 residues. CDR3 DNA: TGCGCCAGCAGCTTCGGACTAGCGGGAGCGGCGTACAATGAGCAGTTCTTC. Protein: CASSFGLAGAAYNEQFF. The full variable domain, in which reference TRBV5-1 and TRBJ2-1 provide the parts outside the CDR3, is KAGVTQTPRYLIKTRGQQVTLSCSPISGHRSVSWYQQTPGQGLQFLFEYFSETQRNKGNFPGRFSGRQFSNSRSEMNVSTLELGDSALYLCASSFGLAGAAYNEQFFGPGTRLTVL.

The chain uses TRBV7-2 and TRBJ1-1, with D uncertain. Trimming shortened V by 0 bases and J by 5 bases, and 10 bases separated the two germline ends. This CDR3 contains 14 residues. Looked up from germline, CDR1 is SGHTA and CDR2 is FQGNSA. The CDR3 region is CASSLAGTGTEAFF. The CDR3 region has the DNA TGTGCCAGCAGCTTAGCAGGCACCGGGACTGAAGCTTTCTTT.

The chain employs TRBV19 and TRBJ1-2; TRBD1 is a possible D gene (6 bases). The length of the CDR3 is 14 residues. Trimming cost V 7 bases and J 4 bases, with 16 bases left between them. Germline V gene sequence: CDR1 LNHDA, CDR2 SQIVND (reference sequence). The CDR3 DNA reads TGTGCCAGTACCATTGCGGGACAAAGCTATGGCTACACCTTC. It is translated as CASTIAGQSYGYTF.

The chain links TRBV7-9 to TRBJ2-3, with D maybe TRBD1 (6 bases). The germline V gene encodes CDR1 SEHNR and CDR2 FQNEAQ (reference sequence). This CDR3 has 16 residues. V lost 6 bases, J lost 0 bases, and 16 bases lay in between. The CDR3 here is CASSYTGSTSTDTQYF. The CDR3 DNA reads TGTGCCAGCAGTTATACAGGGTCGACTAGCACAGATACGCAGTATTTT. The full variable domain, with the rest looked up from reference TRBV7-9 and TRBJ2-3, is DTGVSQNPRHKITKRGQNVTFRCDPISEHNRLYWYRQTLGQGPEFLTYFQNEAQLEKSRLLSDRFSAERPKGSFSTLEIQRTEQGDSAMYLCASSYTGSTSTDTQYFGPGTRLTVL.

The J gene is TRBJ1-2, the V gene TRBV18; no clear D. The germline CDR1 and CDR2 sequences are KGHSH and LQKENI. The CDR3 is 15 amino acids. Trimming cost V 0 bases and J 0 bases, with 8 bases left between them. The CDR3 nucleotides read TGTGCCAGCTCACCACCTGGGCAAGCTAACTATGGCTACACCTTC. Its translation: CASSPPGQANYGYTF.

This clone was seen only a few times. V gene TRBV5-4 combines with J gene TRBJ2-7, with TRBD2 identical over 11 bases. CDR3 length: 16 residues. Germline values: CDR1 SGHNT, CDR2 YYREEE (reference sequence). The V segment lost 7 bases and the J segment 0 bases; nucleotides outside the gene matches: 9. Here the CDR3 reads CASQKGLAESSYEQYF. Here the CDR3 DNA reads TGTGCCAGCCAAAAGGGACTAGCGGAGAGCTCCTACGAGCAGTACTTC.

The chain combines TRBV18 with TRBJ1-4, with D tentatively TRBD1 (5 bases). V lost 3 bases, J lost 5 bases, and 13 bases lay in between. The V gene's germline CDR1 is KGHSH and CDR2 LQKENI. The CDR3 loop spans 15 amino acids. DNA of the CDR3: TGTGCCAGCTCACCCTCCAGGGTAACGAATGAAAAACTGTTTTTT. This gives the protein CASSPSRVTNEKLFF.

The chain combines TRBV14 with TRBJ2-1; perhaps TRBD2 as D (5 bases). CDR3 length: 15 residues. CDR1 is SGHDN and CDR2 is FVKESK in the germline V gene. The germline V and J ends were trimmed by 5 bases and 3 bases, with 14 bases remaining between them. The CDR3 spells CASSSQNRDYNEQFF. The CDR3 DNA reads TGTGCCAGCAGCTCTCAGAACCGGGACTACAATGAGCAGTTCTTC.